The T cell receptor beta chain described here comes from a study of blood T cell repertoires in COVID-19. Looking at the study overall: Some COVID-19 samples were acute and others convalescent; all came from the United States, Italy and Spain. PBMCs, B-cell-depleted T cells, or T cells were the source of the cDNA or gDNA that made up the material.

CDR3 size: 11 residues. CDR1 SNHLY and CDR2 FYNNEI come from the germline V gene. Trimming pared 3 bases from V and 6 bases from J, leaving 4 bases between. The authors' processing: Amplification with reference gene primers provided the estimates of nucleated cell counts. Only in-frame clones appear in the TCRdb table, and some are missing; sequencing was by immunoSEQ multiplex PCR. V and J calls and clone size are as listed in that table; D and trimming were resolved from the DNA. The profile covers a few hundred thousand clones, with 80% to 90% appearing a single time and 20% taken by the ten largest.

This clonotype was obtained from a young man with active or convalescent COVID-19. The chain joins TRBV2 to TRBJ2-3; no firm D call. Sequencing used peripheral blood. Written as DNA, the CDR3 is TGTGCCAGCAGTGAGGAGGATACGCAGTATTTT. Translation gives CASSEEDTQYF.